This section outlines one TCR beta chain sequence together with its context. Its antigen is unknown. No base qualities exist here, and no much larger clone lies one base off it. This entry is derived from a study of blood T cell repertoires in COVID-19 (dated by TCRdb to 2020 to 2021). In the study overall: The collaborator samples originated in the United States, Italy and Spain and spanned the acute and convalescent phases of COVID-19. The material from the prospective study consisted of cDNA or gDNA derived from T cells, B-cell-depleted T cells, or PBMCs. The dataset comprised deeply sampled blood TCRbeta repertoires from subjects exposed to, actively infected with, or recovered from COVID-19. The repertoires were released in a freely available public database meant as a resource for research on the immune response to SARS-CoV-2. The samples were drawn from two sources: the first 160 participants of the ongoing ImmuneRACE study, and over 950 subjects contributed by 6 global collaborators. A de-identified subject ID, COVID-19 status, age in years and sex were almost always included in the sample metadata. HLA class I and class II types, where available, came from metadata supplied by the sample provider rather than from assay-based typing. The paper's findings and limits, for the study overall: How much clinical and demographic metadata was included differed by source and by participant, and the metadata was provided uncurated.

Each collaborating institution followed its own protocols to collect whole blood in K2EDTA tubes. Collaborator samples were shipped for TCRbeta analysis as frozen whole blood, isolated PBMCs, or DNA extracted from either sample type. CDR1 and CDR2 (SEHNR, FQNEAQ) derive from the germline V gene (reference sequence). At the junction V is shortened by 2 bases and J by 4 bases; bases outside the gene matches: 8. The CDR3, cysteine through phenylalanine, is 16 amino acids long. Kept here is only the CDR3 DNA, which spans 48 bases and is read in frame from base 1. The immunoSEQ Assay, a bias-controlled multiplex PCR, was used to amplify TCRbeta CDR3 regions from genomic DNA. From the authors' description of their analysis: The number of nucleated cells in each sample was estimated by amplification of reference gene primers within the assay. Sequence reads were collapsed and filtered to measure the absolute abundance of every unique TCRbeta CDR3 rearrangement. Productive Simpson clonality was computed per sample as the square root of Simpson's diversity index over productive rearrangements. Entries here come from immuneACCESS through TCRdb and include only in-frame sequences with V and J called. Some clones fail to appear in such tables; in the studies checked, an unresolved V gene covers under half of the shortfall, and the cause of the remainder is unknown. V and J calls and clone size are copied from that table; D and trimming were computed from the DNA. This sample is represented by about 260,000 clones; roughly nine tenths of them were singletons. The ten largest account for about 3.5% of the sample.

What was sequenced was peripheral blood. This TCR was sampled from a man in his late teens or twenties with active or convalescent COVID-19. The rearranged chain carries TRBV7-9 and TRBJ2-3; 8 central bases correspond to TRBD2. DNA sequence: TGTGCCAGCAGCTTACTCCCAGCGGGAGAGTCAGATACGCAGTATTTT. Its protein reads: CASSLLPAGESDTQYF.